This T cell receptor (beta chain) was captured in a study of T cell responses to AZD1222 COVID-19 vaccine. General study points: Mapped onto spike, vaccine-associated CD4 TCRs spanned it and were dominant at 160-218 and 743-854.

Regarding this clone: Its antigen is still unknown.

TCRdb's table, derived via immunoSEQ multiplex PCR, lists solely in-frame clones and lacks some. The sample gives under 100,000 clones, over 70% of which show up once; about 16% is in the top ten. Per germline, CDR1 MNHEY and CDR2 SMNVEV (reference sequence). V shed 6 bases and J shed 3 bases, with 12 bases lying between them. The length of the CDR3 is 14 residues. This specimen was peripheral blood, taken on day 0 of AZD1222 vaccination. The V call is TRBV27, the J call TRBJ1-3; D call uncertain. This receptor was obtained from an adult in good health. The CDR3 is CASRTGGIGNTIYF. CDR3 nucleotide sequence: TGTGCCAGCAGGACGGGCGGTATTGGAAACACCATATATTTT.